A single sample is the source of the 2 T cell receptor beta chains below, sequenced in a study of identical twins (dated by TCRdb to 2015 to 2016). The library was made by 5' RACE. The sequencer was an Illumina HiSeq 2000. TCRdb took the public reads, trimmed them with fastp at Q25, ran MiXCR for clone calling and kept in-frame beta chains. Rows are combined by CDR3 protein, so each entry shows the most common genes and DNA. The sample profile shows over 250,000 distinct CDR3 sequences; just under 9.5% of them were found once. Under 7.5% of the sample goes to the ten largest clones. The same sample was also studied in work on yellow fever vaccine responses in identical twins.

Sequenced: CD8+ T cells sorted from blood. These receptors all stem from a young woman in good health.

This clonotype was detected a few times. V and J are TRBV6-2 or TRBV6-3 and TRBJ2-1, with TRBD2 matching over 13 bases. This CDR3 is built from 18 residues. J was trimmed by 5 bases and V by 3 bases; bases with no gene match: 10. Germline assignment: CDR1 MNHEY and CDR2 SVGEGT. The CDR3 bases are TGTGCCAGCAGTTATGAAAGGACTAGCGGGAGATTCCACAATGAGCAGTTCTTC. It yields the protein CASSYERTSGRFHNEQFF.

This clonotype was counted a few times. CDR3 bases: TGTGCCAGCAGCGTAGGGCTGACCAACAATGAGCAGTTCTTC. Translation gives CASSVGLTNNEQFF. The chain couples TRBV9 to TRBJ2-1; D is uncertain. The germline V gene has CDR1 SGDLS and CDR2 YYNGEE. The germline V and J ends were trimmed by 0 bases and 5 bases, with 9 bases remaining between them. This CDR3 spans 14 amino acids.